Below are 26 T cell receptor beta chains sequenced from a single sample in a study of radiotherapy plus CTLA-4 blockade in lung cancer. The assay was immunoSEQ multiplex PCR, and TCRdb's table has in-frame clones only and misses some. This sample carries tens of thousands of clones, around 80% of them seen once, and the ten largest clones take 16%. This material consisted of peripheral blood, taken from a patient treated with radiotherapy plus ipilimumab. Receptors originate from a human donor with non-small cell lung cancer that progressed on radiotherapy plus ipilimumab.

This clone was observed a few times. The V and J genes are TRBV28 and TRBJ2-5; TRBD1 aligns across 11 bases. Germline trimming cut 5 bases from V and 11 bases from J; bases unmatched to any gene: 13. The germline gives CDR1 MDHEN, CDR2 SYDVKM. This CDR3 has 15 residues. CDR3 residues: CASSPWTGGRQEQYF. CDR3 DNA sequence: TGTGCCAGCAGTCCGTGGACAGGGGGCCGACAGGAGCAGTACTTC.

This clone was found a few times. The chain recombines TRBV7-9 with TRBJ2-7; no definite D call. The germline V and J ends were trimmed by 1 base and 6 bases, with 7 bases remaining between them. Germline V lookup: CDR1 SEHNR, CDR2 FQNEAQ (reference sequence). This CDR3 region has 12 residues. This CDR3 is CASSLDGREQYF. The DNA of the CDR3 is TGTGCCAGCAGCTTAGACGGCCGCGAGCAGTACTTC.

This clone was detected once. This chain connects TRBV7-9 to TRBJ1-1, with unresolved D. CDR1 and CDR2 (germline): SEHNR, FQNEAQ (reference sequence). The CDR3 has 13 amino acids. Trimming shortened V by 1 base and J by 10 bases, and 13 bases separated the two germline ends. The CDR3, as DNA: TGTGCCAGCAGCTTAGGGGTCGGAGGGCTAGCTTTCTTT. Amino acid sequence: CASSLGVGGLAFF.

This chain uses TRBV19 with TRBJ2-2, with 10 bases aligning to TRBD1. Germline loops: CDR1 LNHDA, CDR2 SQIVND (reference sequence). Losses at the gene ends were 8 bases for V and 6 bases for J; bases not matched to a gene: 15. This CDR3 has 17 residues. The CDR3 nucleotides are TGTGCCAGTGAAATAGGACCGGGACAGGGGCGGTCCGGGGAGCTGTTTTTT. This codes for CASEIGPGQGRSGELFF.

The rearrangement links TRBV5-1 to TRBJ1-1; D remains ambiguous. The germline gives CDR1 SGHRS, CDR2 YFSETQ. The CDR3 totals 12 residues. The germline V and J ends were trimmed by 4 bases and 7 bases, with 11 bases remaining between them. For the CDR3, the DNA is TGCGCCAGCAGCGGAACCCGGGGTGAAGCTTTCTTT. Translating it yields CASSGTRGEAFF.

V gene TRBV10-3 combines with J gene TRBJ2-3; D tentatively reads TRBD1 or TRBD2 (6 bases each). Per the germline V gene, CDR1 is ENHRY and CDR2 is SYGVKD. Trimming stripped 6 bases from V and 1 base from J, with 14 bases between. This CDR3 is built from 15 residues. The CDR3 DNA reads as TGTGCCATCAGGCAGGACAGCGGGCGCACAGATACGCAGTATTTT. This gives the protein CAIRQDSGRTDTQYF.

The chain recombines TRBV18 with TRBJ2-7; no definite D call. V gave up 0 bases and J gave up 0 bases, with 6 bases separating them. Germline lookup yields CDR1 KGHSH and CDR2 LQKENI. This CDR3 contains 14 residues. CDR3 sequence reads: CASSPPGSSYEQYF. Written as DNA, the CDR3 is TGTGCCAGCTCACCACCGGGCAGCTCCTACGAGCAGTACTTC.

The J gene is TRBJ2-1, the V gene TRBV19, with 8 positions matching TRBD2. Per germline, CDR1 LNHDA and CDR2 SQIVND (reference sequence). The CDR3 runs to 15 residues. V lost 6 bases, J lost 2 bases, and 6 bases stayed unmatched. CDR3 in amino acids: CASRLAVGTYNEQFF. CDR3 DNA: TGTGCCAGTAGACTAGCGGTAGGTACCTACAATGAGCAGTTCTTC.

Only one count was recorded for this clone. The rearrangement uses TRBV11-2 and TRBJ2-1; TRBD2 matches 7 bases. Germline CDR1 and CDR2: SGHAT and FQNNGV. The CDR3 extends over 16 amino acids. V dropped 5 bases and J dropped 4; count of bases not matched to a gene: 11. CDR3 loop: CASSRTATSDYNEQFF. CDR3 nucleotides: TGTGCCAGCAGCCGAACCGCTACTAGCGATTACAATGAGCAGTTCTTC. The variable domain in full, with the rest retrieved from reference TRBV11-2 and TRBJ2-1, is EAGVAQSPRYKIIEKRQSVAFWCNPISGHATLYWYQQILGQGPKLLIQFQNNGVVDDSQLPKDRFSAERLKGVDSTLKIQPAKLEDSAVYLCASSRTATSDYNEQFFGPGTRLTVL.

This sequence joins TRBV7-9 and TRBJ1-5; no definite D call. Looked up from germline, CDR1 is SEHNR and CDR2 is FQNEAQ (reference sequence). Trimming stripped 3 bases from V and 5 bases from J, with 5 bases between. This CDR3 spans 12 amino acids. The DNA of the CDR3 is TGTGCCAGCAGCTTTGTCCATCAGCCCCAGCATTTT. This encodes CASSFVHQPQHF.

The V call is TRBV30, the J call TRBJ1-4; D is unclear. The V and J ends lost 0 bases and 6 bases respectively, with 8 bases between them. The germline gives CDR1 GTSNPN, CDR2 SVGIG (reference sequence). The CDR3 runs to 13 residues. CDR3 sequence reads: CAWSVSDYEKLFF. In DNA form, the CDR3 reads TGTGCCTGGAGTGTCTCAGACTATGAAAAACTGTTTTTT.

This clone came up once. This chain connects TRBV5-1 to TRBJ1-1, with no clear D. Germline values: CDR1 SGHRS, CDR2 YFSETQ. The V end was cut by 0 bases, the J end by 7 bases, with 10 bases between. The CDR3 extends over 13 amino acids. CDR3 sequence (DNA): TGCGCCAGCAGCTTGGAAACGGACGGTGAAGCTTTCTTT. This codes for CASSLETDGEAFF. Full variable domain (missing parts from reference TRBV5-1 and TRBJ1-1): KAGVTQTPRYLIKTRGQQVTLSCSPISGHRSVSWYQQTPGQGLQFLFEYFSETQRNKGNFPGRFSGRQFSNSRSEMNVSTLELGDSALYLCASSLETDGEAFFGQGTRLTVV.

The chain joins TRBV11-2 to TRBJ2-7, with a weak D call TRBD2 (6 bases). The CDR3 length is 15 residues. Germline lookup yields CDR1 SGHAT and CDR2 FQNNGV. Trimming removed 1 base from V and 3 bases from J, with 13 bases in between. Here the CDR3 reads CASSLALARVYEQYF. The CDR3 DNA reads TGTGCCAGCAGCTTAGCGCTAGCGAGAGTCTACGAGCAGTACTTC.

V usage is TRBV4-3 and J usage is TRBJ2-3; no firm D call. Germline assignment: CDR1 LGHNA and CDR2 YSLEER. Trimming stripped 0 bases from V and 5 bases from J, with 12 bases between. The CDR3 has 15 residues. The CDR3 spells CASSQDIRPQDTQYF. The CDR3 coding sequence is TGCGCCAGCAGCCAAGATATAAGGCCCCAAGATACGCAGTATTTT.

The sample holds one count of this clone. The chain couples TRBV28 to TRBJ2-2; D gene uncertain. Germline loops: CDR1 MDHEN, CDR2 SYDVKM. V was cut by 1 base and J by 6 bases, with 6 bases left in between. This CDR3 region has 13 residues. The CDR3 nucleotides read TGTGCCAGCAGTTTATACGAGGCCGGGGAGCTGTTTTTT. Encoded protein: CASSLYEAGELFF.

The chain recombines TRBV7-6 with TRBJ1-3; D remains unclear. V shed 0 bases and J shed 0 bases, with 9 bases lying between them. The CDR3 runs 16 residues. Germline V gives CDR1 SGHVS, CDR2 FNYEAQ. CDR3: CASSLAPVSSGNTIYF. As DNA, the CDR3 is TGTGCCAGCAGCTTAGCCCCGGTGAGCTCTGGAAACACCATATATTTT.

In this sample, this clone turned up a few times. The V call is TRBV4-1, the J call TRBJ2-7; the D is unclear. Germline V gene data show CDR1 as MGHRA and CDR2 as YSYEKL. CDR3 length: 15 amino acids. The ends were cut back, 0 bases at V and 0 bases at J, with 9 bases in the middle. The CDR3 DNA sequence: TGCGCCAGCAGCCAAGAACCCACGAGCTCCTACGAGCAGTACTTC. Protein: CASSQEPTSSYEQYF.

The genes are TRBV30 and TRBJ1-1; 8 nucleotides align to TRBD1. The ends lost 5 bases at V and 3 bases at J; junction bases unmatched: 2. This CDR3 has 12 residues. Germline V CDR1 and CDR2: GTSNPN, SVGIG (reference sequence). This CDR3 is CAWDRGDTEAFF. CDR3 nucleotide sequence: TGTGCCTGGGACAGGGGAGACACTGAAGCTTTCTTT.

This clone showed up just once. V usage is TRBV2 and J usage is TRBJ2-7; the D gene could be TRBD1 or TRBD2 (6 bases each). CDR1 is SNHLY, CDR2 FYNNEI, per germline. Trimming took off 8 bases at V and 0 bases at J, with 14 bases between the two ends. The CDR3 sequence is 14 residues long. CDR3 sequence: CASVGGLISYEQYF. The DNA of the CDR3 is TGTGCCAGCGTAGGGGGACTGATCTCCTACGAGCAGTACTTC.

V and J are TRBV6-1 and TRBJ1-2; a possible D gene is TRBD1 (5 bases). The CDR3 spans 14 residues. V lost 4 bases to trimming and J lost 5 bases, with 14 bases between them. The germline V gene has CDR1 MNHNS and CDR2 SASEGT. The CDR3 region has the DNA TGTGCCAGCAGTGCGAAAGGGGCGAGTTATGGCTACACCTTC. Its protein is CASSAKGASYGYTF.

The V and J genes are TRBV6-1 and TRBJ2-5, with 8 bases that match TRBD1. V was pared by 5 bases and J by 4 bases, with 9 bases of the junction left unmatched. In germline, CDR1 is MNHNS, CDR2 SASEGT. The CDR3 extends over 15 amino acids. CDR3 nucleotides: TGTGCCAGCAGTCCAGGGGGCTTTGGGGGAGAGACCCAGTACTTC. Protein product: CASSPGGFGGETQYF.

This clone appeared once. The CDR3 DNA is TGTGCCAGCAGCCAAGTGGGGAGTCGTAAGGAGTACTTC. Protein product: CASSQVGSRKEYF. The rearrangement uses TRBV14 and TRBJ2-7; D is possibly TRBD2 (5 bases). The germline V and J ends were trimmed by 1 base and 11 bases, with 15 bases remaining between them. CDR1 SGHDN and CDR2 FVKESK come from the germline V gene. The CDR3 spans 13 residues.

This clone was observed a few times. The chain recombines TRBV5-6 with TRBJ2-7; TRBD1 matches at 7 bases. With 3 bases clipped from V and 3 bases from J, the junction kept 6 bases outside the gene matches. CDR1 and CDR2 (germline): SGHDT, YYEEEE. The CDR3 loop spans 14 amino acids. The CDR3 here is CASSSDRAGYEQYF. The CDR3 DNA reads as TGTGCCAGCAGCTCCGACAGGGCTGGCTACGAGCAGTACTTC. Full variable domain (remainder filled in from reference TRBV5-6 and TRBJ2-7): DAGVTQSPTHLIKTRGQQVTLRCSPKSGHDTVSWYQQALGQGPQFIFQYYEEEERQRGNFPDRFSGHQFPNYSSELNVNALLLGDSALYLCASSSDRAGYEQYFGPGTRLTVT.

CDR3 loop: CASSKVDRGKCSYNEQFF. DNA of the CDR3: TGTGCCAGCAGCAAAGTCGACAGGGGGAAGTGTTCCTACAATGAGCAGTTCTTC. The chain recombines TRBV21-1 with TRBJ2-1; TRBD1 was called by the table and not checked on the DNA. TRBV21-1 is a known pseudogene. The CDR3 length is 18 residues.

In this sample, this clone turned up a few times. V gene TRBV7-2 combines with J gene TRBJ2-1; 8 bases match TRBD2. The CDR3 sequence is 14 residues long. Germline assignment: CDR1 SGHTA and CDR2 FQGNSA. J was trimmed by 3 bases and V by 5 bases; bases with no gene match: 3. CDR3 DNA sequence: TGTGCCAGCAGCGTGCGGGGGGTCTACAATGAGCAGTTCTTC. Translating it yields CASSVRGVYNEQFF.

The chain combines TRBV7-3 with TRBJ2-1; tentatively, D is TRBD2 (6 bases). This CDR3 spans 15 amino acids. The ends were cut back, 2 bases at V and 5 bases at J, with 13 bases in the middle. From germline, CDR1 is SGHTA and CDR2 FQGTGA. CDR3 nucleotides: TGTGCCAGCAGCTTAGGGGGGTTTGACGACAATGAGCAGTTCTTC. Its translation: CASSLGGFDDNEQFF.